This T cell receptor beta chain was captured by sequencing in a study of T cells in Graves' hyperthyroidism and ophthalmopathy. The wider study: Peripheral blood was taken when the disease was first diagnosed, before any treatment began. Study results and caveats: Onset of ophthalmopathy came a median roughly 6.5 months after the model predicted it. Most thyroid clonotypes that were expanded above 0.001 also turned up in blood.

What was amplified from RNA transcripts were TCR beta CDR3 regions. HTBI primers were employed in a first-round RT-PCR of the TCR CDR3. From the multiplex PCR reads, TCRdb called clonotypes with MiXCR, one entry per CDR3 protein. Counted here are 300,000 to 350,000 distinct CDR3 sequences, around 20% occurring once; the ten biggest clones make up around half. The CDR3 length is 16 residues. CDR1 and CDR2 from the germline V gene are LNHNV and YYDKDF (reference sequence). J lost 8 bases, V lost 4 bases, and 14 bases had no gene match. Hyperthyroidism of Graves' type that showed no ophthalmopathy progression within 18 months was stable. This clonotype was counted between two and nine times. The antigen is not known.

Source material: blood. V is TRBV15 and J is TRBJ2-1, with TRBD1 matching 7 bases. The source of this sequence is a woman aged 45-60 years with Graves' hyperthyroidism. For the CDR3, the DNA is TGTGCCACCAGCATCAGAGACAGGGTTATAGACGATGAGCAGTTCTTC. Translation: CATSIRDRVIDDEQFF.